The 24 T cell receptor beta chains below all came from one sample that was sequenced in a study of shared clonotypes between healthy human individuals. Produced via immunoSEQ multiplex PCR; TCRdb's table is partial and in-frame only. The table lists 730,000 or so clones, about three quarters of them singletons. The source material was memory CD4+ T cells sorted from blood. Subset reported: CD45RA-negative fraction. The source is a woman aged 25 to 39 in good health.

This clone was detected only once. The chain couples TRBV28 to TRBJ1-1; weak D call: TRBD1 (6 bases). The CDR3 has 13 residues. Trimming removed 8 bases at V and 0 bases at J, with 10 bases between. The germline V gene encodes CDR1 MDHEN and CDR2 SYDVKM. This chain's CDR3 is CASRGPLNTEAFF. The CDR3 DNA reads as TGTGCCAGCCGGGGGCCCTTGAACACTGAAGCTTTCTTT.

DNA for the CDR3: TGTGCCAGCAGCTCCAACGGGGACACTGAAGCTTTCTTT. Translation: CASSSNGDTEAFF. The chain employs TRBV7-2 and TRBJ1-1, with D unresolved. The V and J ends lost 4 bases and 3 bases respectively, with 9 bases between them. Germline CDR1 reads SGHTA; CDR2 reads FQGNSA. CDR3 size: 13 residues. The variable domain in full, with the rest retrieved from reference TRBV7-2 and TRBJ1-1, is GAGVSQSPSNKVTEKGKDVELRCDPISGHTALYWYRQSLGQGLEFLIYFQGNSAPDKSGLPSDRFSAERTGGSVSTLTIQRTQQEDSAVYLCASSSNGDTEAFFGQGTRLTVV.

V gene TRBV19 combines with J gene TRBJ2-6; the D is unclear. Trimming took 8 bases from V and 0 from J, leaving 5 bases between them. In germline, CDR1 is LNHDA, CDR2 SQIVND (reference sequence). The CDR3 length is 13 residues. The CDR3 here is CASHRSGANVLTF. The CDR3 nucleotides read TGTGCCAGTCATCGCTCTGGGGCCAACGTCCTGACTTTC. Together with reference TRBV19 and TRBJ2-6, the CDR3 gives the full variable domain: DGGITQSPKYLFRKEGQNVTLSCEQNLNHDAMYWYRQDPGQGLRLIYYSQIVNDFQKGDIAEGYSVSREKKESFPLTVTSAQKNPTAFYLCASHRSGANVLTFGAGSRLTVL.

On this clone itself: The junction does not match germline at one end; this may be a read error. The genes are TRBV5-5 and TRBJ2-7; no reliable D call. This CDR3 is built from 9 residues. Germline CDR1 SGHKS, CDR2 YYEKEE (reference sequence). The CDR3 bases are TGTGCCAGCAGCACCTCCATCTCCTTC. Protein product: CASSTSISF. The entire variable domain, with the rest obtained from reference TRBV5-5 and TRBJ2-7, is as follows: DAGVTQSPTHLIKTRGQQVTLRCSPISGHKSVSWYQQVLGQGPQFIFQYYEKEERGRGNFPDRFSARQFPNYSSELNVNALLLGDSALYLCASSTSISFGPGTRLTVT.

The V call is TRBV7-2, the J call TRBJ2-1; D perhaps matches TRBD2 (5 bases). The germline V and J ends were trimmed by 2 bases and 0 bases, with 8 bases remaining between them. CDR1 and CDR2 (germline): SGHTA, FQGNSA. This CDR3 has 15 residues. In DNA, the CDR3 is TGTGCCAGCAGCTTAACGGGAAACTCCTACAATGAGCAGTTCTTC. It translates to CASSLTGNSYNEQFF.

V and J are TRBV14 and TRBJ1-1, with D perhaps matching TRBD1 (5 bases). Germline V gives CDR1 SGHDN, CDR2 FVKESK. V lost 0 bases to trimming and J lost 5 bases, with 7 bases between them. CDR3 length: 13 residues. CDR3 protein: CASSQDGGTEAFF. CDR3 bases: TGTGCCAGCAGCCAAGACGGGGGGACTGAAGCTTTCTTT.

This sequence joins TRBV5-1 and TRBJ2-1, with 7 bases matching TRBD2. Germline CDR1 is SGHRS and CDR2 is YFSETQ. The CDR3 contains 15 residues. V gave up 1 base and J gave up 9 bases; unmatched junction bases: 10. The CDR3 reads CASSLTGMGEGEQFF. The CDR3, as DNA: TGCGCCAGCAGCTTGACCGGGATGGGGGAGGGTGAGCAGTTCTTC.

This clone was observed a handful of times. The gene calls are TRBV7-9 and TRBJ2-3; D gene uncertain. The germline V gene has CDR1 SEHNR and CDR2 FQNEAQ (reference sequence). This CDR3 has 13 amino acids. The V end lost 3 bases, the J end lost 5 bases, and 9 bases lay between the germline ends. The CDR3 region is CASSFTVGDTQYF. The CDR3 DNA reads TGTGCCAGCAGCTTTACGGTTGGAGATACGCAGTATTTT. Full variable domain (rest looked up from reference TRBV7-9 and TRBJ2-3): DTGVSQNPRHKITKRGQNVTFRCDPISEHNRLYWYRQTLGQGPEFLTYFQNEAQLEKSRLLSDRFSAERPKGSFSTLEIQRTEQGDSAMYLCASSFTVGDTQYFGPGTRLTVL.

This clone was seen just once. V is TRBV5-1 and J is TRBJ1-3; the D is unclear. This CDR3 is built from 15 residues. Trimming cost V 0 bases and J 3 bases, with 10 bases left between them. Germline V gene data show CDR1 as SGHRS and CDR2 as YFSETQ. DNA for the CDR3: TGCGCCAGCAGCTTGGACGGTGCTGGTGGAAACACCATATATTTT. It is translated as CASSLDGAGGNTIYF. The variable domain in full, with the rest retrieved from reference TRBV5-1 and TRBJ1-3, is KAGVTQTPRYLIKTRGQQVTLSCSPISGHRSVSWYQQTPGQGLQFLFEYFSETQRNKGNFPGRFSGRQFSNSRSEMNVSTLELGDSALYLCASSLDGAGGNTIYFGEGSWLTVV.

Ten or more counts support this clone. CDR3 DNA sequence: TGTGCCACCCTGCCTCTGCAACAATCAGATACGCAGTATTTT. This encodes CATLPLQQSDTQYF. This sequence joins TRBV6-1 and TRBJ2-3, with D hard to call. Germline CDR1 and CDR2: MNHNS and SASEGT. This CDR3 comprises 14 residues. Trimming left V 10 bases short and J 4 bases short, with 18 bases between.

V and J are TRBV28 and TRBJ2-5, with 7 bases matching TRBD1. The DNA end lines up better with TRBJ2-7; the J call may be wrong. There are 15 residues in the CDR3. Germline V gene sequence: CDR1 MDHEN, CDR2 SYDVKM. The CDR3 here is CASSLGNRGTYEQYF. CDR3 sequence (DNA): TGTGCCAGCAGTCTGGGTAACAGGGGCACCTACGAGCAGTACTTC.

This chain connects TRBV27 to TRBJ1-4; D call uncertain. Deletions cut 11 bases from V and 15 bases from J, with 19 bases between. This CDR3 contains 11 residues. Germline V CDR1 and CDR2: MNHEY, SMNVEV (reference sequence). CDR3 protein: CASLRRWKVFF. As DNA, the CDR3 is TGTGCCTCCTTAAGGCGCTGGAAGGTGTTTTTT.

The J gene is TRBJ2-5, the V gene TRBV23-1, with no clear D. TRBV23-1 is an ORF; its function is uncertain. Trimming took 2 bases from V and 3 from J, leaving 25 bases between them. CDR3 length: 19 amino acids. The CDR3 protein is CASSQLQICIGPIKETQYF. DNA of the CDR3: TGCGCCAGCAGTCAACTCCAAATCTGTATTGGTCCCATAAAAGAGACCCAGTACTTC.

The chain recombines TRBV9 with TRBJ1-2; D might be TRBD1 (6 bases). Trimming stripped 3 bases from V and 5 bases from J, with 14 bases between. Germline V gene data show CDR1 as SGDLS and CDR2 as YYNGEE. The CDR3 runs 14 residues. The CDR3 is CASSALGQMYGYTF. The CDR3 nucleotides read TGTGCCAGCAGCGCCCTTGGACAGATGTATGGCTACACCTTC.

This clone was seen only a few times. V gene TRBV6-1 combines with J gene TRBJ1-5; TRBD1 is a possible D gene (5 bases). Germline loops: CDR1 MNHNS, CDR2 SASEGT. V lost 4 bases to trimming and J lost 2 bases, with 6 bases between them. The CDR3 spans 13 residues. The CDR3 spells CASSGGGNQPQHF. The DNA of the CDR3 is TGTGCCAGCAGTGGGGGGGGCAATCAGCCCCAGCATTTT.

This clone came up once. The V call is TRBV7-9, the J call TRBJ2-7; TRBD1 agrees at 7 bases. Germline V gene lookup returns CDR1 SEHNR and CDR2 FQNEAQ (reference sequence). The CDR3 is 12 amino acids. The trim removed 5 bases at V and 4 bases at J, leaving 2 bases unmatched. In DNA, the CDR3 is TGTGCCAGCAGCATACAGGGGTACGAGCAGTACTTC. It yields the protein CASSIQGYEQYF.

V gene TRBV2 combines with J gene TRBJ2-2; TRBD1 aligns across 8 bases. The CDR3 is 14 residues long. V lost 6 bases, J lost 7 bases, and 7 bases stayed unmatched. Germline assignment: CDR1 SNHLY and CDR2 FYNNEI. The CDR3 region is CASRLTGGNGELFF. As DNA, the CDR3 is TGTGCCAGCAGGCTCACAGGGGGAAACGGGGAGCTGTTTTTT.

This clone was counted a few times. This sequence joins TRBV7-9 and TRBJ1-2; D is perhaps TRBD1 (6 bases). Deletions cut 4 bases from V and 4 bases from J, with 19 bases between. The CDR3 loop spans 16 amino acids. Per germline, CDR1 SEHNR and CDR2 FQNEAQ (reference sequence). The CDR3 is CASSYLRGPLSYGYTF. CDR3 nucleotides: TGTGCCAGCAGCTACCTCAGGGGCCCCCTTTCCTATGGCTACACCTTC.

The chain joins TRBV28 to TRBJ1-1, with 9 bases aligning to TRBD1. CDR1 and CDR2 from the germline V gene are MDHEN and SYDVKM. This CDR3 contains 15 residues. V shed 7 bases and J 4 bases; nucleotides not matched to a gene: 10. This CDR3 is CASTLGTGIGTEAFF. CDR3 coding DNA: TGTGCCAGCACCCTAGGGACAGGGATCGGCACTGAAGCTTTCTTT.

The chain links TRBV5-4 to TRBJ2-7; 11 nucleotides align to TRBD2. Germline loops: CDR1 SGHNT, CDR2 YYREEE (reference sequence). After removal of 4 bases from V and 4 bases from J, the junction contained 7 bases not matched to a gene. The CDR3 totals 15 residues. The CDR3, as DNA: TGTGCCAGCAGCCGGGGACTAGCGGTCGCATACGAGCAGTACTTC. Amino acid sequence: CASSRGLAVAYEQYF.

The V call is TRBV7-8, the J call TRBJ2-1; TRBD2 matches at 8 bases. The CDR3 has 14 amino acids. The germline V gene has CDR1 SGHVS and CDR2 FQNEAQ. Unmatched junction bases numbered 4, after V lost 5 bases and J lost 4 bases. This CDR3 reads CASSPGTRYNEQFF. The CDR3 bases are TGTGCCAGCAGCCCCGGGACTAGGTACAATGAGCAGTTCTTC.

This clone has a count of ten or more. At the DNA level, this CDR3 is encoded by other sequences in the same sample as well. The chain joins TRBV7-6 to TRBJ2-2; D ambiguous. V lost 1 base to trimming and J lost 4 bases, with 7 bases between them. The CDR3 covers 14 residues. The germline V gene encodes CDR1 SGHVS and CDR2 FNYEAQ. CDR3 loop: CASSLGTTTGELFF. CDR3 coding DNA: TGTGCCAGCAGCTTAGGAACTACCACCGGGGAGCTGTTTTTT.

The chain links TRBV21-1 to TRBJ1-2. TRBV21-1 is a listed pseudogene. This CDR3 comprises 14 residues. CDR3 sequence: CASSKGSGSYGYTF. The CDR3 coding sequence is TGTGCCAGCAGCAAAGGATCCGGGAGCTATGGCTACACCTTC.

This clone appeared a few times. The V gene is TRBV28, the J gene TRBJ2-5; 7 bases are shared with TRBD2. CDR1 MDHEN and CDR2 SYDVKM come from the germline V gene. V lost 5 bases and J lost 4; bases outside the gene matches: 7. The CDR3 is 14 residues long. The CDR3 loop is CASSAPGGGETQYF. The CDR3 DNA follows: TGTGCCAGCAGTGCCCCGGGAGGCGGAGAGACCCAGTACTTC.